Reported below is one T cell receptor beta chain. Germline CDR1 is SGDLS and CDR2 is YYNGEE. The CDR3 loop spans 15 amino acids. Trimming shortened V by 4 bases and J by 0 bases, and 13 bases separated the two germline ends. This entry belongs to a study of T cell responses to AZD1222 COVID-19 vaccine. Generated by immunoSEQ multiplex PCR, the TCRdb table keeps only in-frame clones and is missing some. Among roughly 80,000 clones listed, 75% to 95% were seen once. This chain joins TRBV9 and TRBJ1-1; D is ambiguous. This TCR derives from an adult in good health. The sequenced sample was peripheral blood, obtained on day 0 of MenACWY control vaccination. The CDR3 DNA reads TGTGCCAGCAGCCCATATGACGGGGTGAACACTGAAGCTTTCTTT. Residues: CASSPYDGVNTEAFF.